This TCR beta chain came from a study of T cells after yellow fever vaccination (dated by TCRdb to between 2018 and 2021). For the study in its entirety: Libraries from fractions with low cell numbers were prepared with the SMART-Seq v4 Ultra Low Input RNA kit. To follow T-cell clones before and after primary and booster YFV17D yellow fever vaccination, bulk TCR alpha and beta repertoires were sequenced over time. Two healthy male donors, one aged 18 to 30 and one aged 30 to 40 years, made up the cohort. Blood was drawn at multiple timepoints before and after primary and secondary immunization, with bulk PBMC replicates and cell subsets isolated. General conclusions and limits of the study: After the booster, most clones that had expanded after primary vaccination were detected again (roughly 95% of CD4 and 88% of CD8), suggesting broad maintenance of memory. Because only two donors were included in the study, the extent to which the findings can be generalized is limited. Computational filtering was required because FACS-sorted repertoires could contain abundant contaminating clonotypes from the bulk population. Compared with the primary T-cell response, the secondary T-cell response was faster but weaker, reaching its peak on day 5 rather than on day 15. A small fraction of clonotypes appeared in both the CD4 and CD8 compartments, likely as a result of convergent recombination.

Interpreted using the paper, the treatment or condition label stands for: live attenuated yellow fever vaccine strain. At each blood-draw timepoint, two biological replicates of bulk PBMCs were obtained. PBMCs were isolated from peripheral blood using a standard Ficoll-Paque protocol. RNA was extracted with TriZol from bulk PBMCs, CD4 and CD8 fractions, and dextramer-positive and dextramer-negative fractions. The CDR3 holds 13 amino acids from the cysteine to the phenylalanine. Here the CDR3 DNA is all that survives: 39 bases in frame from base 1. Based on the germline V gene (reference sequence), the CDR1 and CDR2 sequences are LNHDA and SQIVND. The V end loses 8 bases and the J end loses 0 bases, and a stretch of 8 bases separates them. As for this clonotype: Its antigen remains undetermined. Base qualities are not recorded, but no much larger clone differs from it by a single base.

TCR cDNA was synthesized by 5'RACE template switching, which introduced a universal primer site and unique molecular identifiers. Priming of cDNA synthesis was performed from both the TCR alpha and TCR beta constant segments. Library amplification used two PCR steps, and the second PCR step added sample barcodes and sequencing adapters. Libraries were sequenced on Illumina HiSeq 2500 (2x100 bp) or NovaSeq (2x150 bp). As for how the authors treated the data: Reads were demultiplexed and collapsed into UMI consensus sequences with MIGEC, and V(D)J alignment was performed with MiXCR. Vaccine-responding clonotypes were identified with edgeR using replicate PBMC samples, with FDR below 0.01 and a log2 fold change above 5 up to day 15 being required. Each bulk clonotype received a CD4 or CD8 identity based on whether the sequenced CD4 or CD8 repertoire contained that clonotype at higher abundance. The raw public data were reprocessed by TCRdb itself: fastp quality trimming at Q25, MiXCR clonotype calling, in-frame beta chains only. All rows with the same CDR3 protein become a single entry with the most common DNA and genes. The V and J calls and clone size come from TCRdb's table, not from the authors' own analysis. For this sample the table gives 550,000 to 750,000 distinct CDR3 sequences, of which around an eighth were detected only once. Of the sample, roughly an eighth falls within the top ten clones.

This clonotype was obtained from a man aged 25 to 40 who received the YFV17D yellow fever vaccine. The sequence links TRBV19 to TRBJ1-5, and possibly TRBD1, on 5 matching bases. The sample here was PBMCs, taken on the day of the yellow fever booster vaccination. CDR3 protein: CASSDTSNQPQHF. Read as DNA, the sequence is TGTGCCAGTTCGGACACTAGCAATCAGCCCCAGCATTTT.